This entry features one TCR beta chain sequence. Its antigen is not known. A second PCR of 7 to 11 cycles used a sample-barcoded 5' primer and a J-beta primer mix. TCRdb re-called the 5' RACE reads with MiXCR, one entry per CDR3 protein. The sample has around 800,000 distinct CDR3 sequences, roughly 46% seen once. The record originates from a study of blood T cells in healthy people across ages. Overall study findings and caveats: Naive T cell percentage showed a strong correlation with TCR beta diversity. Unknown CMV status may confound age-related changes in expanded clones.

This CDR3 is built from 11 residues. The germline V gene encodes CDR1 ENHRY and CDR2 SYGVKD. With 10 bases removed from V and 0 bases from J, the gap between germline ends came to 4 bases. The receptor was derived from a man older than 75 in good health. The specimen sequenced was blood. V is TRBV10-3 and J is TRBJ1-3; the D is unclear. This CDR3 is CATVSGNTIYF. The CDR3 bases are TGTGCCACAGTCTCTGGAAACACCATATATTTT.